This T cell receptor (beta chain) was found in a study of T-cell reconstitution after alpha-beta-depleted transplantation in children. CDR1 is MDHEN, CDR2 SYDVKM, per germline. This CDR3 has 15 residues. Trimming shortened V by 5 bases and J by 4 bases, and 17 bases separated the two germline ends. Preparing the TCRbeta library involved the use of unique molecular identifiers. TCRdb fed the PCR reads into MiXCR, producing one record per CDR3 protein. Altogether some 440,000 distinct CDR3 sequences are present, 15% to 20% being singletons, with the ten largest covering 25% to 30%. To note about this clonotype: Its antigen is unidentified.

Study-wide results and caveats: Approximately two months post-transplant, alpha-beta T cells reportedly originated from several hundred expanded graft clones. Where some patients showed high TCRbeta diversity at day 60, it came from recipient T cells and thymic progenitors that had survived. T-cell counts and diversity were attributed mostly to newly produced T cells one year after transplant.

The receptor comes from a boy less than two years old who had a stem cell transplant for Wiskott-Aldrich syndrome, so the T cells may come from the graft donor. This chain joins TRBV28 and TRBJ2-5, with a weak D call TRBD2 (6 bases). Material: PBMCs, mostly from graft donor cells, obtained 360 days after TCRalphabeta/CD19-depleted stem cell transplant. The CDR3 loop is CASSPILLAPETQYF. For the CDR3, the DNA is TGTGCCAGCAGTCCCATCTTACTAGCACCAGAGACCCAGTACTTC.